Included here is one T cell receptor (beta chain) sequence, with context. Its antigen is as yet unknown. The data derive from a study of T cells after yellow fever vaccination. Overall study results and limits: A weaker secondary response peaked on day 5, the primary on day 15.

A process of 5'RACE template switching, which added a universal primer site and UMIs, was used to make TCR cDNA. TCRdb re-called the 5' RACE reads with MiXCR, one entry per CDR3 protein. The table shows hundreds of thousands of distinct CDR3 sequences, with roughly 13% occurring only once. The CDR3 is 14 residues long. Trimming took off 7 bases at V and 3 bases at J, with 15 bases between the two ends. Germline lookup yields CDR1 SGHTA and CDR2 FQGNSA. The sequences come from PBMCs, collected on the day of the yellow fever booster vaccination. The clonotype was recovered from a man in his thirties or forties who received the YFV17D yellow fever vaccine. This sequence joins TRBV7-2 and TRBJ1-2; D is perhaps TRBD1 (5 bases). CDR3 residues: CASTVGGDDYGYTF. Written as DNA, the CDR3 is TGTGCCAGCACCGTCGGAGGGGACGACTATGGCTACACCTTC. The whole variable domain, filled in from reference TRBV7-2 and TRBJ1-2, reads GAGVSQSPSNKVTEKGKDVELRCDPISGHTALYWYRQSLGQGLEFLIYFQGNSAPDKSGLPSDRFSAERTGGSVSTLTIQRTQQEDSAVYLCASTVGGDDYGYTFGSGTRLTVV.